These 21 T cell receptor beta chains originate from one sample sequenced in a study of T cells after yellow fever vaccination. TCRdb itself ran the 5' RACE reads through MiXCR, one entry per CDR3 protein. This table holds around 590,000 distinct CDR3 sequences, approximately 13% found once. Sequencing was performed on PBMCs, taken on the day of the yellow fever booster vaccination. The source is a man aged 30 to 45 who received the YFV17D yellow fever vaccine.

This clonotype was detected ten times or more. The V and J genes are TRBV15 and TRBJ2-7; the D is unclear. This CDR3 has 13 residues. V was shortened by 0 bases and J by 0 bases, with 3 bases between the two germline ends. From germline, CDR1 is LNHNV and CDR2 YYDKDF (reference sequence). CDR3 bases: TGTGCCACCAGCAGAGATCCCTCCTACGAGCAGTACTTC. It encodes CATSRDPSYEQYF.

This clonotype was seen only a few times. Here the CDR3 reads CASSPPNREYGYTF. The DNA for the CDR3 is TGTGCCAGCTCACCACCGAACAGGGAGTATGGCTACACCTTC. This chain joins TRBV18 and TRBJ1-2; tentative D call: TRBD1 (6 bases). Germline assignment: CDR1 KGHSH and CDR2 LQKENI. Trimming removed 0 bases from V and 5 bases from J, with 10 bases in between. The CDR3 runs 14 residues.

This rearrangement joins TRBV7-9 to TRBJ2-2; D gene unclear. The CDR3 consists of 15 residues. Germline V gives CDR1 SEHNR, CDR2 FQNEAQ (reference sequence). V dropped 0 bases and J dropped 0 bases, with 5 bases sitting between them. CDR3 nucleotide sequence: TGTGCCAGCAGCTTAGCGGATACGAACACCGGGGAGCTGTTTTTT. Translation: CASSLADTNTGELFF.

This clonotype was seen repeatedly, ten times or more. The gene calls are TRBV7-8 and TRBJ2-1, with 9 bases identical to TRBD1. This CDR3 has 19 residues. CDR1 and CDR2 (germline): SGHVS, FQNEAQ. The V gene end was trimmed by 2 bases and the J gene end by 7 bases; junction bases not matched to a gene: 18. The CDR3 bases are TGTGCCAGCAGCTTATTCGGTGGGTCCGGGACAGGGTCAAGGAATGAGCAGTTCTTC. This codes for CASSLFGGSGTGSRNEQFF.

J is TRBJ2-1 and V is TRBV28; 11 bases are a match to TRBD2. CDR3 length equals 15 residues. Germline CDR1 is MDHEN and CDR2 is SYDVKM. Trimming removed 4 bases from V and 8 bases from J; junction bases left unmatched: 7. The CDR3 sequence: CASSSTSGSRDEQFF. For the CDR3, the DNA is TGTGCCAGCAGTTCTACTAGCGGGAGTCGGGATGAGCAGTTCTTC.

The chain employs TRBV29-1 and TRBJ2-6, with D possibly called TRBD1 or TRBD2 (5 bases each). Germline CDR1 and CDR2: SQVTM and ANQGSEA. This CDR3 has 16 residues. Trimming took off 7 bases at V and 4 bases at J, with 20 bases between the two ends. CDR3 in amino acids: CSALHPGRHGANVLTF. CDR3 nucleotides: TGCAGCGCCCTTCATCCGGGGCGACACGGGGCCAACGTCCTGACTTTC.

The chain links TRBV5-1 to TRBJ2-1; D might be TRBD1 (6 bases). Per the germline V gene, CDR1 is SGHRS and CDR2 is YFSETQ. V was pared by 4 bases and J by 2 bases, with 10 bases between. This CDR3 is built from 14 residues. The CDR3 reads CASSPDSPYNEQFF. CDR3 DNA: TGCGCCAGCAGCCCGGACAGCCCCTACAATGAGCAGTTCTTC.

The table lists this clonotype with a few counts. The chain couples TRBV5-1 to TRBJ1-1; D is possibly TRBD1 (6 bases). V lost 4 bases and J 0 bases, leaving 16 bases between the germline ends. In germline, CDR1 is SGHRS, CDR2 YFSETQ. The CDR3 spans 16 residues. This CDR3 is CASSLGGNLMNTEAFF. The CDR3 nucleotides read TGCGCCAGCAGCCTAGGGGGTAATCTTATGAACACTGAAGCTTTCTTT.

This clonotype turned up a few times. The V call is TRBV11-1, the J call TRBJ2-7, with 10 bases matching TRBD2. The CDR3 extends over 17 amino acids. V shed 5 bases, J shed 5 bases, and the junction held 15 bases outside the gene matches. Germline CDR1 and CDR2: SGHAT and FQDESV (reference sequence). CDR3 sequence: CASSPRASGSSGHEQYF. In nucleotides, the CDR3 is TGTGCCAGCAGCCCGAGGGCTAGCGGGAGCTCAGGCCACGAGCAGTACTTC.

The chain employs TRBV6-2 or TRBV6-3 and TRBJ2-3; a possible D gene is TRBD2 (5 bases). Germline values: CDR1 MNHEY, CDR2 SVGEGT. This CDR3 has 18 residues. V lost 0 bases and J lost 3, with 19 bases in between. CDR3 region: CASSYSGVQPIETDTQYF. The CDR3, as DNA: TGTGCCAGCAGTTACTCGGGAGTACAACCAATAGAAACAGATACGCAGTATTTT.

V gene TRBV5-1 combines with J gene TRBJ2-1; 8 positions match TRBD1. The CDR3 contains 14 residues. CDR1 and CDR2 from the germline V gene are SGHRS and YFSETQ. The trim removed 3 bases at V and 7 bases at J, leaving 6 bases unmatched. This CDR3 reads CASSWADRANEQFF. The CDR3 bases are TGCGCCAGCAGCTGGGCGGACAGGGCGAATGAGCAGTTCTTC.

This clonotype has more than one count but fewer than ten. The chain combines TRBV5-4 with TRBJ1-1; D possibly corresponds to TRBD1 (6 bases). V was pared by 4 bases and J by 10 bases, with 23 bases between. The length of the CDR3 is 15 residues. Germline loops: CDR1 SGHNT, CDR2 YYREEE (reference sequence). CDR3 amino acids: CASSTPDRLNTGAFF. The CDR3 region has the DNA TGTGCCAGCAGCACCCCGGACAGACTTAACACGGGAGCTTTCTTT.

This clonotype was observed a handful of times. The CDR3, as DNA: TGCGCCAGCAGTGAGACGGGAGTGCCCTACAATGAGCAGTTCTTC. As protein: CASSETGVPYNEQFF. The J gene is TRBJ2-1, the V gene TRBV10-1, with D tentatively TRBD2 (6 bases). The CDR3 loop spans 15 amino acids. The V gene's germline CDR1 is WNHNN and CDR2 SYGVQD (reference sequence). Between the trimmed V and J ends, which lost 2 bases and 2 bases, there was a span of 10 bases.

This clonotype was seen a few times. The chain combines TRBV29-1 with TRBJ2-2, with TRBD2 identical over 8 bases. The CDR3 has 19 amino acids. Germline assignment: CDR1 SQVTM and CDR2 ANQGSEA. V was clipped by 5 bases and J by 0 bases; unmatched bases: 17. The CDR3 sequence: CSVRVGGLAVPANTGELFF. DNA for the CDR3: TGCAGCGTTCGAGTGGGTGGACTAGCCGTGCCCGCGAACACCGGGGAGCTGTTTTTT.

The J gene is TRBJ2-5, the V gene TRBV12-3 or TRBV12-4; 8 bases agree with TRBD1. With V trimmed by 7 bases and J by 5 bases, 9 bases remained unmatched. This CDR3 has 14 residues. The chain's CDR3 is CASNPGQAVETQYF. Written as DNA, the CDR3 is TGTGCCAGCAACCCGGGACAGGCGGTCGAGACCCAGTACTTC.

The chain uses TRBV10-3 and TRBJ2-7; 8 bases agree with TRBD2. The germline V gene encodes CDR1 ENHRY and CDR2 SYGVKD. The junction had 11 bases not matched to a gene; V was cut back by 11 bases and J by 5 bases. This CDR3 is 13 amino acids long. CDR3 in DNA: TGTGCCCTCCGGGGGGCGGGAGGCCACGAGCAGTACTTC. Residues: CALRGAGGHEQYF.

This clonotype was seen at least ten times. This sequence joins TRBV28 and TRBJ2-4; D unresolved. The CDR3 is 15 residues long. The V end lost 7 bases, the J end lost 1 base, and 14 bases lay between the germline ends. Germline CDR1 MDHEN, CDR2 SYDVKM. DNA for the CDR3: TGTGCCAGCACCTCAGTGCGTACGGCCAAAAACATTCAGTACTTC. Translation gives CASTSVRTAKNIQYF.

This clonotype appeared many times. This CDR3 reads CASSRDGITYEQYF. For the CDR3, the DNA is TGTGCCAGCAGTAGAGACGGTATTACCTACGAGCAGTACTTC. The V and J genes are TRBV6-2 or TRBV6-3 and TRBJ2-7, with D uncertain. CDR1 MNHEY and CDR2 SVGEGT come from the germline V gene. V was trimmed by 5 bases and J by 2 bases, leaving 13 bases between them. This CDR3 spans 14 amino acids.

In this sample, this clonotype turned up many times. The rearrangement joins TRBV29-1 to TRBJ2-5; TRBD1 matches at 9 bases. Trimming took 7 bases from V and 1 from J; bases not matched to a gene: 16. This CDR3 is built from 17 residues. CDR1 is SQVTM, CDR2 ANQGSEA, per germline. Written as DNA, the CDR3 is TGCAGCGCCCTTGGAACAACAGCGGGACAGGGCCAAGAGACCCAGTACTTC. Translating gives CSALGTTAGQGQETQYF.

This clonotype has more than one count but fewer than ten. The chain couples TRBV6-2 or TRBV6-3 to TRBJ2-2; D is uncertain. Deletions cut 8 bases from V and 5 bases from J, with 9 bases between. Per germline, CDR1 MNHEY and CDR2 SVGEGT. The CDR3 runs to 12 residues. For the CDR3, the DNA is TGTGCCAGCCTGGTCAGAACCGGGGAGCTGTTTTTT. This sequence encodes CASLVRTGELFF.

The table lists this clonotype with a few counts. V is TRBV6-5 and J is TRBJ2-1; D gene ambiguous. The CDR3 is made up of 14 amino acids. The V end lost 2 bases, the J end lost 10 bases, and 15 bases lay between the germline ends. CDR1 is MNHEY and CDR2 is SVGAGI in the germline V gene. CDR3 sequence reads: CASSYAPQGSEQFF. The CDR3 DNA sequence: TGTGCCAGCAGTTACGCCCCCCAAGGATCGGAGCAGTTCTTC.